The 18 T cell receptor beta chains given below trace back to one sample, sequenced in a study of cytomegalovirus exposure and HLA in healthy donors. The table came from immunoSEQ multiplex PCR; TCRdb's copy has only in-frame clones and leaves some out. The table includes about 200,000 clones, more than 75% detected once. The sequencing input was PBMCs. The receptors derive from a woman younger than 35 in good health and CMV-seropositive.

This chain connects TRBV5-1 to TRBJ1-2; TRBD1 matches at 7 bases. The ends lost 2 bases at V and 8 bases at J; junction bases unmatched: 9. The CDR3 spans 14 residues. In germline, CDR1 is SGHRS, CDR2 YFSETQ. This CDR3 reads CASSFATGTGGYTF. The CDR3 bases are TGCGCCAGCAGCTTCGCGACAGGGACTGGCGGCTACACCTTC.

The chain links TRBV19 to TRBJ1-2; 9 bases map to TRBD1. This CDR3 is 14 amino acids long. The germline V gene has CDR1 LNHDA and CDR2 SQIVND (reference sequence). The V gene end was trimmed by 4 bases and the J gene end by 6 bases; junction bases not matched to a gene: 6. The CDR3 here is CASSTWTGENGYTF. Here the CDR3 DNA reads TGTGCCAGTAGTACATGGACAGGGGAAAATGGCTACACCTTC.

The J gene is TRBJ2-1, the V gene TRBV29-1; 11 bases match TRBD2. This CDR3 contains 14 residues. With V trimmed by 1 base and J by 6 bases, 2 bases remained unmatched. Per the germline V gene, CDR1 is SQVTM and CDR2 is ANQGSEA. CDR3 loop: CSVEVGTSGNEQFF. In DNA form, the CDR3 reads TGCAGCGTTGAAGTTGGGACTAGCGGCAATGAGCAGTTCTTC.

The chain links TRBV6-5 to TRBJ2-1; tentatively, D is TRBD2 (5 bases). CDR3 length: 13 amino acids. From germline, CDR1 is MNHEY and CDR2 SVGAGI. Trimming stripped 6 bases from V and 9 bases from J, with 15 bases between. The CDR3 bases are TGTGCCAGCAGCCCTACACTAGGAATTGAGCAGTTCTTC. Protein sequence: CASSPTLGIEQFF.

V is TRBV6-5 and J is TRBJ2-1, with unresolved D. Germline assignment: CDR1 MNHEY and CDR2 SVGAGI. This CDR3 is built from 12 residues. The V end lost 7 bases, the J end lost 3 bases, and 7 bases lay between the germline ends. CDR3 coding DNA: TGTGCCAGCATCCTTATCTACAATGAGCAGTTCTTC. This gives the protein CASILIYNEQFF.

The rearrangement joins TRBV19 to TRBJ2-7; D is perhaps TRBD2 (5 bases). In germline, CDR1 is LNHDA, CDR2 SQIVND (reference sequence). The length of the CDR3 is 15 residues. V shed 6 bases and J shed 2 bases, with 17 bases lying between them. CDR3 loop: CASSVLGSSAYEQYF. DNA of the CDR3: TGTGCCAGTAGCGTCCTGGGGAGTAGCGCCTACGAGCAGTACTTC. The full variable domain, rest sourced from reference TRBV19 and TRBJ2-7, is DGGITQSPKYLFRKEGQNVTLSCEQNLNHDAMYWYRQDPGQGLRLIYYSQIVNDFQKGDIAEGYSVSREKKESFPLTVTSAQKNPTAFYLCASSVLGSSAYEQYFGPGTRLTVT.

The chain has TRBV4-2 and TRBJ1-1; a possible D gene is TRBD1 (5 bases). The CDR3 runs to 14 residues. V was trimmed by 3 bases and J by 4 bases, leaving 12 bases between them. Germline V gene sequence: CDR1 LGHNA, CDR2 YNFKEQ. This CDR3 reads CASSHTKGRTEAFF. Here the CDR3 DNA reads TGTGCCAGCAGCCACACAAAGGGGCGCACTGAAGCTTTCTTT.

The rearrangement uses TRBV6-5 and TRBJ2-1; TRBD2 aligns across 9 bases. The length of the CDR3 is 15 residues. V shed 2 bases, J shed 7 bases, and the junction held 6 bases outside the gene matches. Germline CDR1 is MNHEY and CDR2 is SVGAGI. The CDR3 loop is CASSYEAGGENEQFF. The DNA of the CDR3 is TGTGCCAGCAGTTACGAGGCGGGAGGGGAGAATGAGCAGTTCTTC.

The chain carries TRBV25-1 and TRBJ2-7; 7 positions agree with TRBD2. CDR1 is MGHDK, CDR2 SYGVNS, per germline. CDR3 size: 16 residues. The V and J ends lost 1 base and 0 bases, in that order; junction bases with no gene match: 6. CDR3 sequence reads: CASSELAGLHSYEQYF. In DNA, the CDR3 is TGTGCCAGCAGTGAATTAGCGGGCCTGCACTCCTACGAGCAGTACTTC.

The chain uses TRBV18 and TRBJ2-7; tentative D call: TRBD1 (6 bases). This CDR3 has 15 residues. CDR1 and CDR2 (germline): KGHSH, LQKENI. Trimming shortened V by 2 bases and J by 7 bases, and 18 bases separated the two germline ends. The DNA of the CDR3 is TGTGCCAGCTCACCAGACTCGGGACACCTACGGGAGCAGTACTTC. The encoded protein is CASSPDSGHLREQYF. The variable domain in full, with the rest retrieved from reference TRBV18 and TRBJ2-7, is NAGVMQNPRHLVRRRGQEARLRCSPMKGHSHVYWYRQLPEEGLKFMVYLQKENIIDESGMPKERFSAEFPKEGPSILRIQQVVRGDSAAYFCASSPDSGHLREQYFGPGTRLTVT.

The CDR3 loop reads CASSEGTRRILTRDEQYF. As DNA, the CDR3 is TGTGCCAGCAGTGAGGGGACACGTCGAATCTTAACCCGGGACGAGCAGTACTTC. The genes are TRBV6-1 and TRBJ2-7, with a weak D call TRBD1 (6 bases). Germline V gene lookup returns CDR1 MNHNS and CDR2 SASEGT. The length of the CDR3 is 18 residues. Trimming removed 3 bases from V and 5 bases from J, with 26 bases in between.

The CDR3, as DNA: TGTGCCAGCAGCCCCGGGACAGGGATTTTCCAGCCCCAGCATTTT. It encodes CASSPGTGIFQPQHF. The chain links TRBV6-5 to TRBJ1-5; 9 nucleotides agree with TRBD1. This CDR3 is 15 amino acids long. J lost 7 bases, V lost 6 bases, and 10 bases had no gene match. Per germline, CDR1 MNHEY and CDR2 SVGAGI.

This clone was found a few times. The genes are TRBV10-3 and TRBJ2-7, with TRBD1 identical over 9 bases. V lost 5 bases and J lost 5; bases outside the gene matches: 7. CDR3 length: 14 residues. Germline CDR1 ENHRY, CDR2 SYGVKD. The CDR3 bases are TGTGCCATCAGTCTCCGGGACAGGGAGGACGAGCAGTACTTC. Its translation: CAISLRDREDEQYF.

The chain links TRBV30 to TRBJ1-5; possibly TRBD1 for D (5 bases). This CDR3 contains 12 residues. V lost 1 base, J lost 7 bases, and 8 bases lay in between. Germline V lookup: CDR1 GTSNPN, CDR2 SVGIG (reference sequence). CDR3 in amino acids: CAWSDGGQPQHF. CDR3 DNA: TGTGCCTGGAGTGACGGGGGACAGCCCCAGCATTTT.

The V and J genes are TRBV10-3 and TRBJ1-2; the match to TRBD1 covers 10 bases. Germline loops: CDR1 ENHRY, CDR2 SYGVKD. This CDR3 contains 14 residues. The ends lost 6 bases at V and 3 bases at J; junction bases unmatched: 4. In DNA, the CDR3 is TGTGCCATCAGGGCCGGGACAGGGGACTATGGCTACACCTTC. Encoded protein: CAIRAGTGDYGYTF.

CDR3 nucleotides: TGTGCCAGCAGTTCAACAGGGGTTCAGCCCCAGCATTTT. It yields the protein CASSSTGVQPQHF. V usage is TRBV27 and J usage is TRBJ1-5; TRBD1 matches at 7 bases. This CDR3 contains 13 residues. The J segment lost 6 bases and the V segment lost 4 bases, leaving 3 bases of the junction unmatched. Germline CDR1 is MNHEY and CDR2 is SMNVEV (reference sequence).

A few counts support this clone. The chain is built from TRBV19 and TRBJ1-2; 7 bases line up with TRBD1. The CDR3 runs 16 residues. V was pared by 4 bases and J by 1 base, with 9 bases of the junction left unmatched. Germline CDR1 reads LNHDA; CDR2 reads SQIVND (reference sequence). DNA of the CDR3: TGTGCCAGTAGTAGAATATCAGGGGGGATTAACTATGGCTACACCTTC. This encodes CASSRISGGINYGYTF.

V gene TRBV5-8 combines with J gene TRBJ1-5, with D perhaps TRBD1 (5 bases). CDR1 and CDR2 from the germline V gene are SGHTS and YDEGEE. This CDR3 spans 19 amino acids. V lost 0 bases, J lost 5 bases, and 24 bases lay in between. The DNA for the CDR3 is TGTGCCAGCAGCTTGGCCCCGACAGAAATGTCCCCCAGGCATCAGCCCCAGCATTTT. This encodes CASSLAPTEMSPRHQPQHF.